This T cell receptor beta chain is from a study of CD8 T cells in Susac syndrome. The patients with Susac syndrome were individuals who fulfilled the recently defined diagnostic criteria for disease that was either definite or probable. Purification of the CD8+ and CD4+ T cells relied on negative isolation, and TEMRA cells underwent FACS enrichment. This clonotype appeared once. Antigen unknown. Study observations and caveats: Clonal expansion was not observed in the Susac syndrome CD4+ T cell repertoires.

With random hexamers, roughly 0.45 to 1 ug RNA was reverse transcribed. By means of immunoSEQ multiplex PCR, TCR beta CDR3 spanning 54 Vbeta and 13 Jbeta underwent amplification. TCRdb redid the calling of the immunoSEQ multiplex PCR reads with MiXCR, one entry per CDR3 protein. The sample has some 160,000 distinct CDR3 sequences, approximately 95% seen once. This CDR3 is built from 16 residues. Trimming left V 1 base short and J 2 bases short, with 9 bases between. Germline V gene lookup returns CDR1 SGHAT and CDR2 FQDESV (reference sequence). What was sequenced was CD4+ T cells from PBMCs. The clonotype was recovered from a human donor with Susac syndrome. The V call is TRBV11-1, the J call TRBJ2-6; D call uncertain. For the CDR3, the DNA is TGTGCCAGCAGCTTAGAGGCTGGGACTGGGGCCAACGTCCTGACTTTC. Encoded protein: CASSLEAGTGANVLTF.